These 10 T cell receptor beta chains were sequenced from one sample in a study of OX40 agonist ivuxolimab in advanced cancers. Clones were read by immunoSEQ multiplex PCR, and TCRdb kept only the in-frame ones, dropping some. The data show 9,500 to 14,000 clones, approximately 86% seen once. The material was CD4+ or CD8+ T cells sorted from blood, obtained in a trial of the OX40 agonist ivuxolimab. The receptor set was obtained from an adult with an advanced solid tumor such as melanoma, head and neck, liver or kidney cancer.

CDR3 loop: CASSPGPPSAEQFF. CDR3 sequence (DNA): TGTGCCAGCAGTCCCGGCCCACCGTCAGCTGAGCAGTTCTTC. V usage is TRBV2 and J usage is TRBJ2-1; D remains ambiguous. CDR3 size: 14 residues. CDR1 and CDR2 (germline): SNHLY, FYNNEI. Trimming pared 5 bases from V and 9 bases from J, leaving 17 bases between.

This clone was picked up a small number of times. This chain joins TRBV9 and TRBJ2-7, with 7 bases matching TRBD2. Germline-derived CDR1 and CDR2 are SGDLS and YYNGEE. V dropped 2 bases and J dropped 5; count of bases not matched to a gene: 10. This CDR3 spans 15 amino acids. The CDR3 spells CASSVRAGRANEQYF. DNA for the CDR3: TGTGCCAGCAGCGTGCGAGCGGGAAGAGCTAACGAGCAGTACTTC.

The chain employs TRBV7-9 and TRBJ2-7; tentatively, D is TRBD2 (6 bases). This CDR3 is 16 amino acids long. Trimming removed 2 bases at V and 0 bases at J, with 14 bases between. The germline V gene encodes CDR1 SEHNR and CDR2 FQNEAQ (reference sequence). CDR3 loop: CASSLFGTSSSYEQYF. The CDR3 DNA is TGTGCCAGCAGCTTATTCGGGACTTCGAGCTCCTACGAGCAGTACTTC.

This chain links TRBV7-9 with TRBJ1-3; the D gene is possibly TRBD1 (6 bases). Germline V gene sequence: CDR1 SEHNR, CDR2 FQNEAQ (reference sequence). The CDR3 is 16 amino acids. Trimming took off 2 bases at V and 0 bases at J, with 11 bases between the two ends. CDR3 sequence (DNA): TGTGCCAGCAGCTTACCAGGACAGCCCTCTGGAAACACCATATATTTT. This translates into CASSLPGQPSGNTIYF.

The V gene is TRBV7-8, the J gene TRBJ1-2; D unresolved. There are 12 residues in the CDR3. The germline V gene has CDR1 SGHVS and CDR2 FQNEAQ. V was cut by 4 bases and J by 2 bases, with 5 bases left in between. CDR3 region: CASSSGNYGYTF. CDR3 DNA sequence: TGTGCCAGCAGCTCCGGGAACTATGGCTACACCTTC.

The CDR3 is CASSVAPSDVLRDTQYF. Written as DNA, the CDR3 is TGTGCCAGCAGCGTAGCACCTAGCGACGTACTAAGAGATACGCAGTATTTT. This rearrangement joins TRBV9 to TRBJ2-3; TRBD2 might be the D (6 bases). The germline gives CDR1 SGDLS, CDR2 YYNGEE. CDR3 length: 17 residues. Trimming shortened V by 0 bases and J by 5 bases, and 19 bases separated the two germline ends.

The chain joins TRBV29-1 to TRBJ1-2; D gene ambiguous. Germline assignment: CDR1 SQVTM and CDR2 ANQGSEA. The V and J ends lost 3 bases and 3 bases respectively, with 11 bases between them. CDR3 size: 13 residues. CDR3 amino acids: CSVELGGDYGYTF. CDR3 sequence (DNA): TGCAGCGTTGAGCTTGGTGGGGACTATGGCTACACCTTC.

This chain joins TRBV2 and TRBJ2-7; D not resolved. From germline, CDR1 is SNHLY and CDR2 FYNNEI. V dropped 3 bases and J dropped 3 bases, with 9 bases sitting between them. This CDR3 contains 13 residues. This CDR3 is CASSELASYEQYF. The CDR3 nucleotides are TGTGCCAGCAGTGAGCTTGCTAGCTACGAGCAGTACTTC. Full variable domain (rest looked up from reference TRBV2 and TRBJ2-7): EPEVTQTPSHQVTQMGQEVILRCVPISNHLYFYWYRQILGQKVEFLVSFYNNEISEKSEIFDDQFSVERPDGSNFTLKIRSTKLEDSAMYFCASSELASYEQYFGPGTRLTVT.

The V call is TRBV11-2, the J call TRBJ2-7, with D tentatively TRBD1 (6 bases). Trimming shortened V by 7 bases and J by 5 bases, and 15 bases separated the two germline ends. The CDR3 is 13 residues long. CDR1 is SGHAT and CDR2 is FQNNGV in the germline V gene. CDR3 DNA sequence: TGTGCCAGCAAGACCATTACAGGGAACGAGCAGTACTTC. Protein product: CASKTITGNEQYF.

V gene TRBV7-2 combines with J gene TRBJ2-7, with D hard to call. CDR3 length: 15 amino acids. V gave up 3 bases and J gave up 3 bases, with 15 bases separating them. The germline V gene has CDR1 SGHTA and CDR2 FQGNSA. The chain's CDR3 is CASSLITRPGYEQYF. CDR3 coding DNA: TGTGCCAGCAGCTTGATAACCCGGCCGGGCTACGAGCAGTACTTC.